These 18 T cell receptor beta chains originate from one sample sequenced in a study of Ad26.COV2.S vaccination and SARS-CoV-2 variants. Treatment given: 19 received Ad26.COV2.S at low or high dose, single or two shots; several received placebo; per-sample allocation not given. Specimens were obtained on day 63 following the first vaccine or placebo injection. Clones were read by immunoSEQ multiplex PCR, and TCRdb kept only the in-frame ones, dropping some. The table records about 350,000 clones, 75% to 90% of them present only once. Sequenced here: peripheral blood, sampled in a trial of Ad26.COV2.S vaccine versus placebo. These receptors originate from a person aged 18-60 years who received the Ad26.COV2.S COVID-19 vaccine or a placebo.

The V and J genes are TRBV7-3 and TRBJ1-1; D might be TRBD1 (5 bases). Per the germline V gene, CDR1 is SGHTA and CDR2 is FQGTGA. Trimming removed 0 bases at V and 4 bases at J, with 12 bases between. The CDR3 runs 15 residues. This chain's CDR3 is CASSLTGGASTEAFF. The CDR3 DNA reads TGTGCCAGCAGCTTAACGGGGGGAGCGTCCACTGAAGCTTTCTTT.

The rearrangement joins TRBV24-1 to TRBJ2-1; TRBD1 agrees at 8 bases. Germline trimming cut 7 bases from V and 0 bases from J; bases unmatched to any gene: 1. The length of the CDR3 is 14 residues. CDR1 and CDR2 from the germline V gene are KGHDR and SFDVKD. The DNA for the CDR3 is TGTGCCACCAGCACAGGGGGCTCCTACAATGAGCAGTTCTTC. It codes for CATSTGGSYNEQFF.

The chain carries TRBV21-1 and TRBJ2-5; TRBD1, the D gene given by the table, was not confirmed from the DNA. TRBV21-1 is tagged as a pseudogene. CDR3 length equals 18 residues. The CDR3 nucleotides are TGTGCCAGCAGCAATCGACCTGGAACAGGGCCGTACCAAGAGACCCAGTACTTC. Translation gives CASSNRPGTGPYQETQYF.

The chain is built from TRBV7-3 and TRBJ2-5, with 8 bases matching TRBD1. Unmatched junction bases numbered 7, after V lost 5 bases and J lost 5 bases. The CDR3 is 14 residues long. CDR1 SGHTA and CDR2 FQGTGA come from the germline V gene. The CDR3 loop is CASSPQGGWETQYF. CDR3 DNA: TGTGCCAGCAGCCCACAGGGGGGATGGGAGACCCAGTACTTC.

The rearrangement links TRBV7-9 to TRBJ2-1; D gene uncertain. The V gene lost 4 bases and the J gene lost 10 bases, with 11 bases spanning the gap. The CDR3 is 12 residues long. Germline CDR1 reads SEHNR; CDR2 reads FQNEAQ (reference sequence). CDR3 DNA sequence: TGTGCCAGCAGCTCTGGCAGGCCCGAGCAGTTCTTC. Its protein is CASSSGRPEQFF.

The rearrangement joins TRBV27 to TRBJ2-2, with D possibly TRBD2 on 6 matching bases. Trimming pared 1 base from V and 0 bases from J, leaving 12 bases between. The CDR3 totals 17 residues. The V gene's germline CDR1 is MNHEY and CDR2 SMNVEV (reference sequence). CDR3 sequence reads: CASSLFGTGANTGELFF. Here the CDR3 DNA reads TGTGCCAGCAGTTTATTTGGGACTGGAGCGAACACCGGGGAGCTGTTTTTT.

The chain couples TRBV14 to TRBJ2-3; either TRBD1 or TRBD2 may fit D (5 bases each). Germline assignment: CDR1 SGHDN and CDR2 FVKESK. This CDR3 region has 13 residues. The V end was cut by 3 bases, the J end by 9 bases, with 13 bases between. The CDR3 bases are TGTGCCAGCAGCCATTATCCACGGGGCACGCAGTATTTT. Its translation is CASSHYPRGTQYF.

This chain joins TRBV5-4 and TRBJ2-6, with a tentative D call TRBD1 (6 bases). CDR1 is SGHNT and CDR2 is YYREEE in the germline V gene (reference sequence). V was trimmed by 4 bases and J by 1 base, leaving 15 bases between them. CDR3 length: 17 residues. The CDR3 DNA follows: TGTGCCAGCAGCCTACAGGGTGGTTTATCTGGGGCCAACGTCCTGACTTTC. Translating it yields CASSLQGGLSGANVLTF.

The chain links TRBV7-9 to TRBJ2-5, with 9 bases lining up with TRBD2. V was clipped by 5 bases and J by 2 bases; unmatched bases: 9. The germline gives CDR1 SEHNR, CDR2 FQNEAQ (reference sequence). The CDR3 sequence is 16 residues long. The CDR3 DNA follows: TGTGCCAGCAGCCGTTTACTAGCGGGCTTACAAGAGACCCAGTACTTC. Translating it yields CASSRLLAGLQETQYF.

The chain couples TRBV15 to TRBJ2-7; possibly TRBD1 for D (6 bases). The germline V and J ends were trimmed by 1 base and 2 bases, with 15 bases remaining between them. CDR1 and CDR2 (germline): LNHNV, YYDKDF (reference sequence). This CDR3 is 16 amino acids long. For the CDR3, the DNA is TGTGCCACCAGCAGAGGGAGGCCAGGGGTCACCTACGAGCAGTACTTC. Encoded protein: CATSRGRPGVTYEQYF.

J is TRBJ1-6 and V is TRBV4-1, with D possibly TRBD1 on 6 matching bases. V lost 4 bases, J lost 5 bases, and 18 bases lay in between. Germline loops: CDR1 MGHRA, CDR2 YSYEKL. This CDR3 contains 17 residues. CDR3 bases: TGCGCCAGCAGCCCCCCCCGGACAGACCCTGATAATTCACCCCTCCACTTT. The encoded protein is CASSPPRTDPDNSPLHF.

J is TRBJ2-3 and V is TRBV9; D is unresolved. Looked up from germline, CDR1 is SGDLS and CDR2 is YYNGEE. The V end lost 0 bases, the J end lost 1 base, and 12 bases lay between the germline ends. The CDR3 runs 16 residues. CDR3 sequence (DNA): TGTGCCAGCAGCGTAGGGCCAGCAGATGGCACAGATACGCAGTATTTT. Translation: CASSVGPADGTDTQYF.

This clone came up many times. The genes are TRBV6-1 and TRBJ1-5, with 7 positions matching TRBD1. There are 14 residues in the CDR3. Germline trimming cut 3 bases from V and 7 bases from J; bases unmatched to any gene: 6. Germline CDR1 MNHNS, CDR2 SASEGT. The CDR3 loop reads CASSEGTESQPQHF. The CDR3 DNA sequence: TGTGCCAGCAGTGAGGGGACAGAGTCACAGCCCCAGCATTTT.

The chain carries TRBV27 and TRBJ2-2, with a weak D call TRBD2 (6 bases). CDR1 is MNHEY, CDR2 SMNVEV, per germline (reference sequence). V was pared by 7 bases and J by 1 base, with 19 bases between. The CDR3 is 17 residues long. The CDR3 region is CASKVRGTLQNTGELFF. The CDR3 DNA reads TGTGCCAGCAAAGTTCGGGGGACTCTTCAGAACACCGGGGAGCTGTTTTTT.

The V and J genes are TRBV6-2 or TRBV6-3 and TRBJ2-2; 10 nucleotides line up with TRBD2. The CDR3 extends over 17 amino acids. The V and J ends lost 2 bases and 5 bases, in that order; junction bases with no gene match: 8. The germline V gene has CDR1 MNHEY and CDR2 SVGEGT. The CDR3 DNA follows: TGTGCCAGCAGTTACAGGCTAGCGGGAGAGGGGACCGGGGAGCTGTTTTTT. This sequence encodes CASSYRLAGEGTGELFF.

The chain carries TRBV6-5 and TRBJ1-5; 9 bases are a match to TRBD1. CDR1 and CDR2 (germline): MNHEY, SVGAGI. CDR3 length: 14 residues. V trimming: 7 bases; J trimming: 5 bases; junction bases outside the gene matches: 6. The CDR3 DNA reads as TGTGCCAGCACCGAGGGACAGGGCCATCAGCCCCAGCATTTT. Translating it yields CASTEGQGHQPQHF.

The chain joins TRBV30 to TRBJ2-1, with 9 bases aligning to TRBD2. With V trimmed by 4 bases and J by 7 bases, 11 bases remained unmatched. CDR1 and CDR2 from the germline V gene are GTSNPN and SVGIG (reference sequence). The CDR3 is 15 residues long. The CDR3 protein is CAWMWKGLAENEQFF. In DNA, the CDR3 is TGTGCCTGGATGTGGAAGGGACTAGCTGAGAATGAGCAGTTCTTC.

V usage is TRBV5-6 and J usage is TRBJ2-5, with D possibly TRBD2 on 5 matching bases. The ends were cut back, 2 bases at V and 2 bases at J, with 13 bases in the middle. The CDR3 covers 15 residues. Germline V gives CDR1 SGHDT, CDR2 YYEEEE. This chain's CDR3 is CASSFRILGQETQYF. The CDR3 bases are TGTGCCAGCAGCTTCCGGATACTAGGGCAAGAGACCCAGTACTTC. Filled out from reference TRBV5-6 and TRBJ2-5, the complete variable domain reads DAGVTQSPTHLIKTRGQQVTLRCSPKSGHDTVSWYQQALGQGPQFIFQYYEEEERQRGNFPDRFSGHQFPNYSSELNVNALLLGDSALYLCASSFRILGQETQYFGPGTRLLVL.